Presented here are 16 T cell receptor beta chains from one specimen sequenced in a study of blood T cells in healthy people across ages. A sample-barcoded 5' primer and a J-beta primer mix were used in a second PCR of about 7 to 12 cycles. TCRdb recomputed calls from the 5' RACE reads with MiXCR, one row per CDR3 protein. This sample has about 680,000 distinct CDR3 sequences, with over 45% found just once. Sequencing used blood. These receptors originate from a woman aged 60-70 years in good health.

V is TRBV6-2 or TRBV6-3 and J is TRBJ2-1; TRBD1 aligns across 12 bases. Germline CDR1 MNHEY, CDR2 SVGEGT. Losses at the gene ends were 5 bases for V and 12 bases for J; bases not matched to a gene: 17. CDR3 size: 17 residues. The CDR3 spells CASSQRGTGGPVGVQFF. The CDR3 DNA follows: TGTGCCAGCAGTCAACGTGGGACAGGGGGCCCAGTGGGGGTGCAGTTCTTC.

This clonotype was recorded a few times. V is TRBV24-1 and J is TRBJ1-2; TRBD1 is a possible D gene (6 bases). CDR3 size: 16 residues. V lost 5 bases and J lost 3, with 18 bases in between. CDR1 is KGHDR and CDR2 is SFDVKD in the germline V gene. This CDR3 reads CATSGMGGGRDYGYTF. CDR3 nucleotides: TGTGCCACCAGTGGTATGGGGGGCGGCAGGGACTATGGCTACACCTTC.

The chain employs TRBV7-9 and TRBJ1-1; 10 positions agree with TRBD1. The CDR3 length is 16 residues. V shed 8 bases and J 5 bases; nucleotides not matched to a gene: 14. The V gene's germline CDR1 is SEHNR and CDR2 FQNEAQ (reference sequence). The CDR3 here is CASRPKGGTGVTEAFF. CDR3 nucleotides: TGTGCCAGCCGTCCTAAAGGGGGGACAGGGGTAACTGAAGCTTTCTTT. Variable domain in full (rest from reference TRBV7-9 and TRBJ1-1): DTGVSQNPRHKITKRGQNVTFRCDPISEHNRLYWYRQTLGQGPEFLTYFQNEAQLEKSRLLSDRFSAERPKGSFSTLEIQRTEQGDSAMYLCASRPKGGTGVTEAFFGQGTRLTVV.

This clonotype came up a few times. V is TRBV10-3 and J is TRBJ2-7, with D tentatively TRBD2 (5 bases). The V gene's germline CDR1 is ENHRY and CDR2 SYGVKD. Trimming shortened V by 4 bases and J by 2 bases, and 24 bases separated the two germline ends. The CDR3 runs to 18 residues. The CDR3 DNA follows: TGTGCCATCAGTGCCCCGGTGAGTCGGGAAATAACGACCTACGAGCAGTACTTC. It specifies CAISAPVSREITTYEQYF.

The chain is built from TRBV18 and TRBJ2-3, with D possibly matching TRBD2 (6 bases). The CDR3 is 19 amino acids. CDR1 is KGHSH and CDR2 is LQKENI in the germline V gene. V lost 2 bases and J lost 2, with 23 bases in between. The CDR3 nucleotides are TGTGCCAGCTCACCATCTACGCCATCCTTGGGGGGAAACACAGATACGCAGTATTTT. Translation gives CASSPSTPSLGGNTDTQYF.

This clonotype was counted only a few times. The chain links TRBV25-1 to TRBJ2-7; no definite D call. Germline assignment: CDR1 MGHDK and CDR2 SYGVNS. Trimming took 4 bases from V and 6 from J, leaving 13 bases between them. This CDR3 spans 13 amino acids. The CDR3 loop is CASSVSRVGEQYF. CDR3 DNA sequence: TGTGCCAGCAGTGTAAGCCGGGTCGGCGAGCAGTACTTC.

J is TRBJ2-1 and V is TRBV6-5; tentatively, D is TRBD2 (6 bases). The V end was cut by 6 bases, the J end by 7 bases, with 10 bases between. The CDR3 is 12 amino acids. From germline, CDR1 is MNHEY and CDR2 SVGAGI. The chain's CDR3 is CASSSGRNEQFF. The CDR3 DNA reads TGTGCCAGCAGCTCGGGGAGGAATGAGCAGTTCTTC.

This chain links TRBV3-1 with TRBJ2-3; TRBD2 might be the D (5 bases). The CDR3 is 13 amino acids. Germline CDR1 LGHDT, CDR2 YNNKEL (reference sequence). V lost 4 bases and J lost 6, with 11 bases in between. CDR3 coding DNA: TGTGCCAGCAGCCCCCGTGGGGAGGATACGCAGTATTTT. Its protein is CASSPRGEDTQYF.

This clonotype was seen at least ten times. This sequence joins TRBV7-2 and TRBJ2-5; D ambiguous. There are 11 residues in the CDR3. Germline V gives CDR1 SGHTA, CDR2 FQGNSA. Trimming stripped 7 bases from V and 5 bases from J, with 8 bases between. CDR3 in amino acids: CASTPAETQYF. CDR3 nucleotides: TGTGCCAGCACCCCAGCGGAGACCCAGTACTTC. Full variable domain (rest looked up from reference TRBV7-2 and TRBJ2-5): GAGVSQSPSNKVTEKGKDVELRCDPISGHTALYWYRQSLGQGLEFLIYFQGNSAPDKSGLPSDRFSAERTGGSVSTLTIQRTQQEDSAVYLCASTPAETQYFGPGTRLLVL.

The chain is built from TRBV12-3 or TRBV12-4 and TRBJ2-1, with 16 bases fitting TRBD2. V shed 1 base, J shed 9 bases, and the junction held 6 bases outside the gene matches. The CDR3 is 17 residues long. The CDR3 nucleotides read TGTGCCAGCAGTTTAGATTTTGGGACTAGCGGGAGGGGTGAGCAGTTCTTC. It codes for CASSLDFGTSGRGEQFF.

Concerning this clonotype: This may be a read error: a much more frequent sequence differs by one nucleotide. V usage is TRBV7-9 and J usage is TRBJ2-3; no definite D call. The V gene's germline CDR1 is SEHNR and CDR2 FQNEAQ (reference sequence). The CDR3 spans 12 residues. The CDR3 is CSSSFDTDTQYF. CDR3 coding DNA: TGTTCCAGCAGCTTCGACACAGATACGCAGTATTTT.

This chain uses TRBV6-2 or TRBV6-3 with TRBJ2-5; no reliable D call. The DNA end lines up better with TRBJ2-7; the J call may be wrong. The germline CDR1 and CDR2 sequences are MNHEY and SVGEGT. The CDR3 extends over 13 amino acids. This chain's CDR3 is CASSYPPLGEQYF. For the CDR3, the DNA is TGTGCCAGCAGTTACCCACCGCTGGGCGAGCAGTACTTC.

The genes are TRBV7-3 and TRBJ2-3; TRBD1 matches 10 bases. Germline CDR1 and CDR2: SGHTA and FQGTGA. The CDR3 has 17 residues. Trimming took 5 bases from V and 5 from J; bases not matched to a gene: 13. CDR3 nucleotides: TGTGCCAGCAGCACTCAACCGGGACAGGGGAATATAGATACGCAGTATTTT. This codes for CASSTQPGQGNIDTQYF.

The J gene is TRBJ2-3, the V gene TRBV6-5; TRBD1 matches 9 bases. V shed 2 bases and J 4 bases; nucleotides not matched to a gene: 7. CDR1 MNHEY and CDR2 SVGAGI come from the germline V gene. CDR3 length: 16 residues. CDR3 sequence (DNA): TGTGCCAGCAGTTACGCCGGGACAGGGATGGCAGATACGCAGTATTTT. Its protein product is CASSYAGTGMADTQYF.

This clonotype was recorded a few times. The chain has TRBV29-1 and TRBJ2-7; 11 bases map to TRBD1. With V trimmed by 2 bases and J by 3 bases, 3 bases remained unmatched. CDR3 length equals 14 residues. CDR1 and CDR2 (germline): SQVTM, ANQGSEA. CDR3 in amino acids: CSVERGTGGYEQYF. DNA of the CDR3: TGCAGCGTTGAACGCGGGACAGGGGGCTACGAGCAGTACTTC.

The CDR3 nucleotides read TGTGCCAGCAGCTTAGTGGCTAGCGGAAGCTCCTACAATGAGCAGTACTTC. Translation: CASSLVASGSSYNEQYF. This chain connects TRBV7-2 to TRBJ2-1, with 7 bases aligning to TRBD2. The J call is in doubt because the DNA end fits TRBJ2-7 better. The CDR3 spans 17 residues. CDR1 SGHTA and CDR2 FQGNSA come from the germline V gene.